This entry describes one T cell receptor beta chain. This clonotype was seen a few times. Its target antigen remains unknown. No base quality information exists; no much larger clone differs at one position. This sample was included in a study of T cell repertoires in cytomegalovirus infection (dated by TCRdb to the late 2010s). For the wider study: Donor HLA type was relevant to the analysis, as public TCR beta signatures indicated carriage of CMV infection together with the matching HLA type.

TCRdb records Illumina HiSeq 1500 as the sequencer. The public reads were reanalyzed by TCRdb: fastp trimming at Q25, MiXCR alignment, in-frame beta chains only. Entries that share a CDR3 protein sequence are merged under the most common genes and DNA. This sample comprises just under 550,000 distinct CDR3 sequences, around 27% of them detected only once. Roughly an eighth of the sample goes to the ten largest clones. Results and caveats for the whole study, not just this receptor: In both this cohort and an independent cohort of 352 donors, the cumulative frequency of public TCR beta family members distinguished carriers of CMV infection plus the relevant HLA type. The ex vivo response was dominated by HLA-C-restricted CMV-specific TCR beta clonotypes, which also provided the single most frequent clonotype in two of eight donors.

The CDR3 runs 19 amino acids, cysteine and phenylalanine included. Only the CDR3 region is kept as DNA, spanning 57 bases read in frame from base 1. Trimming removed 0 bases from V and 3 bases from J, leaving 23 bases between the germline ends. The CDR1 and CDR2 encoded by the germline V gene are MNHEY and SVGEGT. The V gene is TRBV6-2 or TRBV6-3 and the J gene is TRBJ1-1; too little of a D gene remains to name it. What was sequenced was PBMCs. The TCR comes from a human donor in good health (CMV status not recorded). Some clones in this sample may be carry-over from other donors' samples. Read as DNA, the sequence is TGTGCCAGCAGTTACTCTGAGGGAAGCGGCGATACGCGGGACACTGAAGCTTTCTTT. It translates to CASSYSEGSGDTRDTEAFF.